The clone carrying this T cell receptor beta chain was seen only once. The entry originates in a study of blood T cell repertoires in COVID-19. As for the study in general: T cells, B-cell-depleted T cells, or PBMCs provided the cDNA or gDNA that served as material.

Everyone who took part was roughly 18 to 89 years old, and they came from over 20 US areas. Some clones are missing from TCRdb's copy, which holds only in-frame ones; the method was immunoSEQ multiplex PCR. The repertoire holds about 200,000 clones, with approximately 85% as singletons. This CDR3 comprises 14 residues. CDR1 is MNHEY, CDR2 SVGAGI, per germline. V was cut by 2 bases and J by 4 bases, with 9 bases left in between. The receptor comes from a man aged 35-49 years with acute COVID-19. The rearrangement uses TRBV6-5 and TRBJ2-4; TRBD2 might be the D (6 bases). The material sequenced was PBMCs or T cells enriched from blood (not recorded which). The CDR3, as DNA: TGTGCCAGCAGTTACGGGGGACTTAAAAACATTCAGTACTTC. It encodes CASSYGGLKNIQYF.